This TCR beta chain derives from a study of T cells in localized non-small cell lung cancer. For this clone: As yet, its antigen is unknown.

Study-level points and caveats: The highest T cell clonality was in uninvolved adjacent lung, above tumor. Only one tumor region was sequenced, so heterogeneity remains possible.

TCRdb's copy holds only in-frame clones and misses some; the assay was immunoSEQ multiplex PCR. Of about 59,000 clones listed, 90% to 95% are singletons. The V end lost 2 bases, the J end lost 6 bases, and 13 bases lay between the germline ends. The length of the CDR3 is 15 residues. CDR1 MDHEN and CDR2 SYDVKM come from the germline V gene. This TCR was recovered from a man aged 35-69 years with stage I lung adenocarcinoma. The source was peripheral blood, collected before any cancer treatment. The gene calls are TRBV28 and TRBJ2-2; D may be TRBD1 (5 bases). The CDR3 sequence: CASSLGQGSAGELFF. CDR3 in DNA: TGTGCCAGCAGTTTAGGCCAGGGAAGCGCCGGGGAGCTGTTTTTT.